The clone carrying this TCR beta chain was counted at least ten times. The antigen is undetermined. This sample stems from a study of T cells in Graves' hyperthyroidism and ophthalmopathy. Points from the study as a whole: Most thyroid clonotypes expanded above 0.001 appeared in blood too. Model-based prediction identified ophthalmopathy a median 6.5 months prior to its onset.

The diagnostic basis comprised clinical symptoms, serum thyroxine and TRAb, thyroid ultrasound and orbital computed tomography. RNA transcripts served as the template for amplifying TCR beta CDR3 regions. HTBI primers drove first-round RT-PCR of the TCR CDR3. MiXCR, applied by TCRdb to the multiplex PCR reads, yields one record per CDR3 protein. Of about 600,000 distinct CDR3 sequences in the sample, about a sixth were seen once. V was trimmed by 2 bases and J by 4 bases, leaving 5 bases between them. Germline CDR1 reads MNHNS; CDR2 reads SASEGT. This CDR3 spans 12 amino acids. The TCR was taken from a woman between 40 and 55 years old with Graves' ophthalmopathy. The sample taken for sequencing was blood. J is TRBJ1-1 and V is TRBV6-1; no clear D. The CDR3 reads CASSERGTEAFF. CDR3 DNA: TGTGCCAGCAGTGAACGCGGCACTGAAGCTTTCTTT.